This TCR beta chain was profiled in a study of blood T cell repertoires in COVID-19. Only one count was recorded for this clone. Ages ranged from roughly 18 to 100 years, with residence in about two dozen US areas. Cohorts were determined from participant-reported clinical history. Here immunoSEQ multiplex PCR was the method, and the copy in TCRdb shows in-frame clones only, minus some. This sample has approximately 210,000 clones, with 70% to 90% found just once. Germline lookup yields CDR1 MGHDK and CDR2 SYGVNS. The CDR3 runs to 12 residues. V lost 8 bases and J lost 7, with 14 bases in between. V and J are TRBV25-1 and TRBJ2-5; D is ambiguous. The sequence came from a man aged 30 to 45 with acute COVID-19. Input material: PBMCs or T cells enriched from blood (not recorded which). The CDR3 loop is CASEVFRGTQYF. The DNA for the CDR3 is TGTGCCAGCGAGGTCTTCCGAGGGACCCAGTACTTC.